This T cell receptor (beta chain) was captured in a study of blood T cell repertoires in COVID-19. Study-wide context: Acute-phase and convalescent COVID-19 samples originated in the United States, Italy and Spain. Sample material is recorded as cDNA or gDNA derived from T cells, B-cell-depleted T cells, or PBMCs.

Trimming removed 5 bases from V and 7 bases from J, with 14 bases in between. The CDR3 sequence is 14 residues long. Germline V CDR1 and CDR2: SGHAT, FQNNGV. Seattle patients were enrolled during active infection and followed longitudinally. Original methodology: Estimation of nucleated cell counts was performed using reference gene primer amplification. Only in-frame clones appear in the TCRdb table, and some are missing; sequencing was by immunoSEQ multiplex PCR. That table furnishes V, J and clone size, whereas the DNA furnished D and trimming. The data hold 100,000 to 150,000 clones, with approximately 86% observed a single time.

The source is a woman in her 70s with COVID-19, enrolled during active disease. This chain joins TRBV11-2 and TRBJ1-4; a weak D match, TRBD1 (5 bases). What was sequenced was peripheral blood. The CDR3 nucleotides read TGTGCCAGCAGCCGACAGCCCGGCAGTGAAAAACTGTTTTTT. Translating it yields CASSRQPGSEKLFF.